The 28 T cell receptor beta chains given below trace back to one sample, sequenced in a study of PD-1 blockade in classical Hodgkin lymphoma. The patients all showed relapse after autologous stem cell transplantation, while their brentuximab vedotin exposure varied. Using immunoSEQ multiplex PCR, the repertoire was profiled, and TCRdb retains in-frame clones only, with some absent. The data show fewer than 20,000 clones, over 80% seen once. The sequences come from peripheral blood mononuclear cells (PBMCs), collected before the second cycle of nivolumab. Receptors originate from a human donor with classical Hodgkin lymphoma.

The chain recombines TRBV4-2 with TRBJ1-1; D is uncertain. The germline CDR1 and CDR2 sequences are LGHNA and YNFKEQ. V lost 0 bases and J 4 bases, leaving 15 bases between the germline ends. There are 16 residues in the CDR3. CDR3 in DNA: TGTGCCAGCAGCCAAGATCAATATGAGGTGGTCACTGAAGCTTTCTTT. It is translated as CASSQDQYEVVTEAFF.

This chain joins TRBV4-1 and TRBJ1-2, with D hard to call. The V gene's germline CDR1 is MGHRA and CDR2 YSYEKL. V lost 4 bases to trimming and J lost 2 bases, with 14 bases between them. The CDR3 has 15 residues. The CDR3 DNA reads TGCGCCAGCAGCCCGGTTCTCTGGTTGAACTATGGCTACACCTTC. This translates into CASSPVLWLNYGYTF.

The chain employs TRBV7-3 and TRBJ2-1; 10 nucleotides match TRBD2. In germline, CDR1 is SGHTA, CDR2 FQGTGA. The CDR3 runs to 15 residues. The V segment lost 5 bases and the J segment 6 bases; nucleotides outside the gene matches: 7. This CDR3 reads CASSQSSGRTNEQFF. CDR3 bases: TGTGCCAGCAGCCAATCTAGCGGGAGAACCAATGAGCAGTTCTTC.

This clone was seen only a few times. CDR3 bases: TGCGCCAGCAGTGAGGGCAGCGTATCAGCCGAGCAGTACTTC. The encoded protein is CASSEGSVSAEQYF. This chain uses TRBV10-1 with TRBJ2-7; D remains ambiguous. V lost 2 bases and J lost 6, with 14 bases in between. CDR3 length: 14 residues. The germline CDR1 and CDR2 sequences are WNHNN and SYGVQD (reference sequence).

Written as DNA, the CDR3 is TGCGCCAGCAGCCTTTCGCCCTCCTTCCCGGGACCCTCTTACAATGAGCAGTTCTTC. Translating it yields CASSLSPSFPGPSYNEQFF. The chain links TRBV5-1 to TRBJ2-1; possibly TRBD1 or TRBD2 for D (5 bases each). The V end lost 4 bases, the J end lost 4 bases, and 27 bases lay between the germline ends. The CDR3 totals 19 residues. CDR1 is SGHRS and CDR2 is YFSETQ in the germline V gene.

The rearrangement uses TRBV4-1 and TRBJ2-4, with a possible D match to TRBD2 (5 bases). Trimming removed 4 bases at V and 0 bases at J, with 19 bases between. The CDR3 covers 18 residues. Per germline, CDR1 MGHRA and CDR2 YSYEKL. As DNA, the CDR3 is TGCGCCAGCAGCCCAAAAGGAGGAGTAGCAGTAGCCAAAAACATTCAGTACTTC. As protein: CASSPKGGVAVAKNIQYF.

The rearrangement joins TRBV7-9 to TRBJ1-4; TRBD1 matches at 7 bases. The CDR3 sequence is 14 residues long. Trimming took 4 bases from V and 4 from J; bases not matched to a gene: 3. Germline V gene sequence: CDR1 SEHNR, CDR2 FQNEAQ (reference sequence). CDR3: CASSSGQINEKLFF. The CDR3 DNA is TGTGCCAGCAGCTCGGGACAGATTAATGAAAAACTGTTTTTT.

This clone occurred once. The chain uses TRBV5-6 and TRBJ2-3; 7 positions match TRBD1. This CDR3 contains 14 residues. The J segment lost 2 bases and the V segment lost 3 bases, leaving 3 bases of the junction unmatched. Germline-derived CDR1 and CDR2 are SGHDT and YYEEEE. The CDR3 nucleotides are TGTGCCAGCAGCTCCGGGACAGACACAGATACGCAGTATTTT. Its translation: CASSSGTDTDTQYF.

The chain carries TRBV9 and TRBJ2-3; a possible D gene is TRBD2 (5 bases). V lost 1 base, J lost 0 bases, and 9 bases lay in between. The CDR3 has 15 amino acids. Germline V CDR1 and CDR2: SGDLS, YYNGEE. In nucleotides, the CDR3 is TGTGCCAGCAGCGTATACGGGGTGAGCACAGATACGCAGTATTTT. It encodes CASSVYGVSTDTQYF.

The gene calls are TRBV19 and TRBJ2-7, with D hard to call. Germline CDR1 LNHDA, CDR2 SQIVND (reference sequence). Trimming left V 4 bases short and J 0 bases short, with 13 bases between. This CDR3 has 15 amino acids. This CDR3 reads CASSTITGDSYEQYF. CDR3 in DNA: TGTGCCAGTAGTACAATAACTGGGGACTCCTACGAGCAGTACTTC. Supplemented by reference TRBV19 and TRBJ2-7, the full variable domain reads DGGITQSPKYLFRKEGQNVTLSCEQNLNHDAMYWYRQDPGQGLRLIYYSQIVNDFQKGDIAEGYSVSREKKESFPLTVTSAQKNPTAFYLCASSTITGDSYEQYFGPGTRLTVT.

This chain connects TRBV7-9 to TRBJ1-4, with a weak D call TRBD1 (6 bases). The germline V gene encodes CDR1 SEHNR and CDR2 FQNEAQ (reference sequence). Trimming removed 5 bases from V and 4 bases from J, with 17 bases in between. The CDR3 spans 16 residues. CDR3 residues: CASSPADSTGNEKLFF. The CDR3 DNA reads TGTGCCAGCAGCCCAGCGGACAGTACGGGTAATGAAAAACTGTTTTTT.

The rearrangement uses TRBV4-2 and TRBJ2-1, with D unclear. Deletions cut 0 bases from V and 4 bases from J, with 7 bases between. There are 14 residues in the CDR3. In germline, CDR1 is LGHNA, CDR2 YNFKEQ. CDR3 nucleotide sequence: TGTGCCAGCAGCCAAGAAGTTGCGTACAATGAGCAGTTCTTC. Encoded protein: CASSQEVAYNEQFF.

This clone was observed once. The chain is built from TRBV18 and TRBJ1-3, with no clear D. Between the trimmed V and J ends, which lost 5 bases and 0 bases, there was a span of 17 bases. This CDR3 has 17 amino acids. Germline lookup yields CDR1 KGHSH and CDR2 LQKENI. DNA for the CDR3: TGTGCCAGCTCAACGATCCCCGGCGAGAGCTCTGGAAACACCATATATTTT. It yields the protein CASSTIPGESSGNTIYF.

The chain is built from TRBV6-5 and TRBJ1-4; D perhaps matches TRBD1 (5 bases). In germline, CDR1 is MNHEY, CDR2 SVGAGI. The CDR3 length is 15 residues. Trimming stripped 5 bases from V and 7 bases from J, with 17 bases between. The CDR3 protein is CASSPLGGWGEKLFF. The CDR3, as DNA: TGTGCCAGCAGTCCATTGGGGGGATGGGGTGAAAAACTGTTTTTT.

This clone was picked up one time. The V and J genes are TRBV6-5 and TRBJ2-2, with D unclear. V was cut by 1 base and J by 5 bases, with 8 bases left in between. The CDR3 runs 14 residues. CDR1 MNHEY and CDR2 SVGAGI come from the germline V gene. This CDR3 is CASSYFGQTGELFF. The CDR3 nucleotides read TGTGCCAGCAGTTACTTCGGGCAGACCGGGGAGCTGTTTTTT.

J is TRBJ2-2 and V is TRBV10-1, with unresolved D. This CDR3 is built from 16 residues. V was trimmed by 6 bases and J by 9 bases, leaving 23 bases between them. Germline CDR1 and CDR2: WNHNN and SYGVQD (reference sequence). CDR3 sequence: CASSPWPSTAHRELFF. For the CDR3, the DNA is TGCGCCAGCAGCCCCTGGCCATCCACTGCCCACCGGGAGCTGTTTTTT.

The V gene is TRBV14, the J gene TRBJ2-1, with 11 bases lining up with TRBD1. J lost 2 bases, V lost 7 bases, and 1 base had no gene match. Germline V gene sequence: CDR1 SGHDN, CDR2 FVKESK. This CDR3 spans 14 amino acids. CDR3 region: CASTGQGAYNEQFF. CDR3 DNA: TGTGCCAGCACGGGACAGGGGGCCTACAATGAGCAGTTCTTC.

The V call is TRBV20-1, the J call TRBJ2-1; D is unclear. Deletions cut 7 bases from V and 5 bases from J, with 9 bases between. The CDR3 is 11 amino acids. From germline, CDR1 is DFQATT and CDR2 SNEGSKA (reference sequence). CDR3 region: CSEGSNNEQFF. DNA for the CDR3: TGCAGTGAAGGGTCCAACAATGAGCAGTTCTTC.

In DNA, the CDR3 is TGTGCCAGCAGTGAATTGGCAGGGGGTAACGGGGAGCTGTTTTTT. This gives the protein CASSELAGGNGELFF. The chain combines TRBV25-1 with TRBJ2-2; 7 nucleotides line up with TRBD1. The germline V gene has CDR1 MGHDK and CDR2 SYGVNS. CDR3 size: 15 residues. V dropped 1 base and J dropped 7; count of bases not matched to a gene: 6.

The genes are TRBV18 and TRBJ2-5; no clear D. The germline CDR1 and CDR2 sequences are KGHSH and LQKENI. This CDR3 comprises 15 residues. The V end was cut by 0 bases, the J end by 0 bases, with 8 bases between. The chain's CDR3 is CASSPPTQYQETQYF. DNA for the CDR3: TGTGCCAGCTCACCACCTACACAGTACCAAGAGACCCAGTACTTC.

This chain uses TRBV10-2 with TRBJ2-7; no clear D. Trimming left V 3 bases short and J 3 bases short, with 9 bases between. Germline V gene data show CDR1 as WSHSY and CDR2 as SAAADI. The CDR3 covers 13 residues. The CDR3 nucleotides are TGCGCCAGCAGTGACGTGTCTGACTACGAGCAGTACTTC. Its translation: CASSDVSDYEQYF.

This CDR3 is CASRTRDAPNTQYF. The DNA of the CDR3 is TGTGCCAGCAGGACCCGGGACGCACCGAATACGCAGTATTTT. This chain connects TRBV6-5 to TRBJ2-3; perhaps D is TRBD1 or TRBD2 (5 bases each). The V gene lost 6 bases and the J gene lost 7 bases, with 17 bases spanning the gap. CDR1 MNHEY and CDR2 SVGAGI come from the germline V gene. The CDR3 extends over 14 amino acids.

The rearrangement joins TRBV5-5 to TRBJ2-6, with D unresolved. From germline, CDR1 is SGHKS and CDR2 YYEKEE (reference sequence). V dropped 7 bases and J dropped 5 bases, with 22 bases sitting between them. The CDR3 has 17 amino acids. The chain's CDR3 is CASYRILAQSRANVLTF. The CDR3 bases are TGTGCCAGCTACCGAATTCTCGCACAAAGTCGGGCCAACGTCCTGACTTTC.

The rearrangement joins TRBV5-1 to TRBJ2-3; D is undetermined. The CDR3 covers 14 residues. Trimming left V 3 bases short and J 2 bases short, with 10 bases between. Germline V gene sequence: CDR1 SGHRS, CDR2 YFSETQ. The CDR3 DNA reads as TGCGCCAGCAGCTCGCAGGCACACACAGATACGCAGTATTTT. Protein sequence: CASSSQAHTDTQYF.

The V gene is TRBV7-9, the J gene TRBJ1-1, with a possible D match to TRBD1 (6 bases). Trimming took 1 base from V and 1 from J, leaving 7 bases between them. CDR1 and CDR2 (germline): SEHNR, FQNEAQ (reference sequence). The CDR3 consists of 14 residues. This chain's CDR3 is CASSLGTENTEAFF. Written as DNA, the CDR3 is TGTGCCAGCAGCTTAGGGACAGAGAACACTGAAGCTTTCTTT.

The chain joins TRBV5-6 to TRBJ1-1; D is uncertain. In germline, CDR1 is SGHDT, CDR2 YYEEEE. Trimming took 4 bases from V and 6 from J, leaving 7 bases between them. The CDR3 is made up of 11 amino acids. The CDR3 loop is CASSVRAEAFF. In nucleotides, the CDR3 is TGTGCCAGCAGCGTGCGAGCTGAAGCTTTCTTT.

This chain uses TRBV19 with TRBJ1-5; D unclear. The CDR3 is 13 residues long. Germline lookup yields CDR1 LNHDA and CDR2 SQIVND (reference sequence). Trimming took 7 bases from V and 2 from J, leaving 9 bases between them. The CDR3 spells CASKQLGNQPQHF. CDR3 DNA sequence: TGTGCCAGTAAACAGCTCGGCAATCAGCCCCAGCATTTT. Full variable domain (rest looked up from reference TRBV19 and TRBJ1-5): DGGITQSPKYLFRKEGQNVTLSCEQNLNHDAMYWYRQDPGQGLRLIYYSQIVNDFQKGDIAEGYSVSREKKESFPLTVTSAQKNPTAFYLCASKQLGNQPQHFGDGTRLSIL.

In its sample, this clone was seen a few times. V and J are TRBV6-4 and TRBJ1-2, with D uncertain. Germline lookup yields CDR1 MRHNA and CDR2 SNTAGT. The CDR3 is 13 amino acids. Trimming took off 6 bases at V and 13 bases at J, with 21 bases between the two ends. The CDR3 DNA follows: TGTGCCAGCAGCTTAGACGCGGGCTCCACTCCCACCTTC. This encodes CASSLDAGSTPTF.